This TCR beta chain was documented in a study of T cell responses to AZD1222 COVID-19 vaccine. The study, taken as a whole, reports: Unmutated variant regions are reportedly targeted by nearly half of spike-specific TCRs. Seropositive status at baseline applied to only a handful of AZD1222 recipients. Repertoires in all cases were sampled only once the peak T cell response had passed.

Repertoires were generated with immunoSEQ multiplex PCR, while TCRdb's copy carries only in-frame clones and drops some. The sample lists over 150,000 clones, around 93% occurring once. This clone showed up just once. Antigen specificity is unknown. Germline CDR1 MNHEY, CDR2 SMNVEV (reference sequence). The CDR3 runs to 18 residues. With 3 bases removed from V and 0 bases from J, the gap between germline ends came to 21 bases. Sample: peripheral blood, taken 28 days after the second dose of the MenACWY control vaccine. The genes are TRBV27 and TRBJ2-7; perhaps TRBD2 as D (6 bases). The origin of this receptor is an adult who received the MenACWY meningococcal vaccine as a control. The DNA of the CDR3 is TGTGCCAGCAGTTTCGTCCCCCCGCGACTAGGGAGCTCCTACGAGCAGTACTTC. Protein sequence: CASSFVPPRLGSSYEQYF.